The entry that follows covers one TCR beta chain sequence. The sample originates from a study of blood T cell repertoires in COVID-19. Background on the study: PBMCs, B-cell-depleted T cells, or T cells were the source of the cDNA or gDNA that made up the material.

As originally analysed: Estimation of nucleated cell counts relied on the amplification of reference gene primers. The method was immunoSEQ multiplex PCR; TCRdb's version includes in-frame clones alone and lacks a portion of them. That table gives V, J and clone size, and the DNA gave D and trimming. The data hold hundreds of thousands of clones, with 89% observed a single time. V dropped 3 bases and J dropped 7; count of bases not matched to a gene: 20. Germline CDR1 SGHDT, CDR2 YYEEEE. There are 18 residues in the CDR3. The material sequenced was peripheral blood. The V call is TRBV5-6, the J call TRBJ2-7; 9 bases are shared with TRBD2. The sequence came from a woman in her 30s with COVID-19, enrolled during active disease. CDR3 DNA: TGTGCCAGCAGCTCCCAGGACGGCGGGAGGGCCCCCGGTGGGGAGCAGTACGTC. Protein product: CASSSQDGGRAPGGEQYV.